This T cell receptor (beta chain) originates from a study of CD8+CD57+ T cells in acquired aplastic anemia. About the research overall: Mean yield of DNA from sorted CD4+ and CD8+ cells was around 3 ug. The study, taken as a whole, reports: Patients and controls shared 25 to 35 CD8+ CDR3 sequences, highly expressed in patients. In CD8+ cells, Simpson's diversity showed no significant difference between patients and controls.

Genomic DNA served as template for TCR beta VDJ and CDR3 profiling. TCRdb re-called the reads through MiXCR, storing one row per CDR3 protein. This sample has 300,000 or so distinct CDR3 sequences, with under 60% found just once. Trimming took off 4 bases at V and 1 base at J, with 13 bases between the two ends. This CDR3 comprises 16 residues. Per the germline V gene, CDR1 is SEHNR and CDR2 is FQNEAQ (reference sequence). As concerns this clonotype: Its cognate antigen is unknown.

The authors sequenced patients whose flow cytometry had shown CD8+CD57+ cell expansion. Patients were therapy-naive when their blood was sampled. The receptor was derived from a human donor with aplastic anemia. Source material: sorted CD4+, CD8+, or CD8+CD57+ T cells (not recorded which) from PBMCs. The chain recombines TRBV7-9 with TRBJ2-2, with TRBD1 as a possible D gene (7 bases). CDR3 in amino acids: CASSWRDSLNTGELFF. In DNA form, the CDR3 reads TGTGCCAGCAGCTGGAGGGACAGCTTGAACACCGGGGAGCTGTTTTTT.